This T cell receptor beta chain was recovered during a study of early stage breast cancer tumors. On the study more broadly: Of some 15 invasive breast tumors, twelve were hormone receptor-positive, HER2-negative. Approximately 10-fold was the mean read coverage per sample.

The CDR3 covers 18 residues. V was clipped by 2 bases and J by 8 bases; unmatched bases: 17. In germline, CDR1 is MNHNS, CDR2 SASEGT. Each sample had two DNA replicates, 0.5 ug blood or approximately 1.5 ug tissue. The repertoire was sequenced with immunoSEQ multiplex PCR; TCRdb's copy has only in-frame clones and lacks some. The sample holds fewer than 70,000 clones, approximately 80% seen once. This sequence was found in a person aged 35 to 50 with breast cancer. The chain joins TRBV6-1 to TRBJ2-1; 8 nucleotides agree with TRBD1. The specimen was blood. The CDR3 nucleotides read TGTGCCAGCAGTGAATATTGGGACAGGCTCACGAGTAGCGATGAGCAGTTCTTC. Translating gives CASSEYWDRLTSSDEQFF.